Listed below are T cell receptor beta chains from one sample, sequenced in a study of blood T cell repertoires in COVID-19. Produced via immunoSEQ multiplex PCR; TCRdb's table is partial and in-frame only. The sample lists fewer than 350,000 clones, roughly 90% occurring once. Sequencing was done on a sample of PBMCs or T cells enriched from blood (not recorded which). The receptors derive from a woman aged 30 to 39 who had recovered from COVID-19. Each CDR3 is given with its conserved first and last residue. D genes are given only for firm matches. Clone size is given for some rows only: seen once, a few or many times, or a class if the clone is expanded.

CDR3 DNA: TGTGCCAGCAGTTTATCAGAGAACACTGAAGCTTTCTTT
CDR3 protein: CASSLSENTEAFF
J gene: TRBJ1-1
clone size: NA
V gene: TRBV12-3/TRBV12-4
D gene: NA

CDR3 DNA: TGTGCCTGGAGTGACGGGGTCAATCAGCCCCAGCATTTT
CDR3 protein: CAWSDGVNQPQHF
J gene: TRBJ1-5
clone size: NA
V gene: TRBV30
D gene: NA

CDR3 DNA: TGTGCCAGCATCCCATCGGGGGAGAGTGGCTACACCTTC
CDR3 protein: CASIPSGESGYTF
J gene: TRBJ1-2
clone size: NA
V gene: TRBV6-5
D gene: NA

CDR3 DNA: TGTGCCAGCAGCTTGGAGAGCGGAGCCTACAATGAGCAGTTCTTC
CDR3 protein: CASSLESGAYNEQFF
J gene: TRBJ2-1
clone size: few
V gene: TRBV11-2
D gene: NA

CDR3 DNA: TGTGCCAGCAGCGTCAGCGGGACAAATGAGCAGTTCTTC
CDR3 protein: CASSVSGTNEQFF
J gene: TRBJ2-1
clone size: once
V gene: TRBV7-3
D gene: NA

CDR3 DNA: TGTGCCAGCTCACTTACAGGGCGTCCGAACACTGAAGCTTTCTTT
CDR3 protein: CASSLTGRPNTEAFF
J gene: TRBJ1-1
clone size: NA
V gene: TRBV18
D gene: NA

CDR3 DNA: TGTGCCTGGAAACAGCTTACTGAAGCTTTCTTT
CDR3 protein: CAWKQLTEAFF
J gene: TRBJ1-1
clone size: NA
V gene: TRBV30
D gene: NA

CDR3 DNA: TGTGCCAGCAGCCTATACAGGGCCTATGGCTACACCTTC
CDR3 protein: CASSLYRAYGYTF
J gene: TRBJ1-2
clone size: NA
V gene: TRBV11-2
D gene: NA

CDR3 DNA: TGCGCCAGCAGCTTGATAACATCGGGAGACACTGAAGCTTTCTTT
CDR3 protein: CASSLITSGDTEAFF
J gene: TRBJ1-1
clone size: NA
V gene: TRBV5-1
D gene: NA

CDR3 DNA: TGCGCCAGCAGCCCAACAAAGACTACCAACACCGGGGAGCTGTTTTTT
CDR3 protein: CASSPTKTTNTGELFF
J gene: TRBJ2-2
clone size: NA
V gene: TRBV4-1
D gene: NA

CDR3 DNA: TGTGCCAGCAGTTACCAGGGTCTCCTATCCGGCTACACCTTC
CDR3 protein: CASSYQGLLSGYTF
J gene: TRBJ1-2
clone size: NA
V gene: TRBV6-5
D gene: NA

CDR3 DNA: TGTGCCAGCAGCCAGCTCCTTAGGGGCTACGTAGTAAATGAGCAGTTCTTC
CDR3 protein: CASSQLLRGYVVNEQFF
J gene: TRBJ2-1
clone size: NA
V gene: TRBV14
D gene: NA

CDR3 DNA: TGTGCCAGCATAGGTCCCCCTAGAGATACGCAGTATTTT
CDR3 protein: CASIGPPRDTQYF
J gene: TRBJ2-3
clone size: NA
V gene: TRBV27
D gene: NA

CDR3 DNA: TGTGCCAGCAGTCTAATGGGGGGGACGGATTGGGGCTACACCTTC
CDR3 protein: CASSLMGGTDWGYTF
J gene: TRBJ1-2
clone size: NA
V gene: TRBV3-1/TRBV3-2
D gene: NA

CDR3 DNA: TGTGCCTGGAGTGTAAGGGGGGGATTAGAACAGCCCCAGCATTTT
CDR3 protein: CAWSVRGGLEQPQHF
J gene: TRBJ1-5
clone size: NA
V gene: TRBV30
D gene: NA

CDR3 DNA: TGTGCCAGCAGCCCCGTGACCACAGGTATTAAAGCTTTCTTT
CDR3 protein: CASSPVTTGIKAFF
J gene: TRBJ1-1
clone size: NA
V gene: TRBV11-1
D gene: NA

CDR3 DNA: TGTTTTTTAAGTCAGGGGTTAGTCCACAATGAGCAGTTCTTC
CDR3 protein: CFLSQGLVHNEQFF
J gene: TRBJ2-1
clone size: NA
V gene: TRBV19
D gene: NA

CDR3 DNA: TGCGCCAGCAGCCAAGATTCAATTTTCGGTATAGGGAGAGGCACTGAAGCTTTCTTT
CDR3 protein: CASSQDSIFGIGRGTEAFF
J gene: TRBJ1-1
clone size: NA
V gene: TRBV4-3
D gene: NA

CDR3 DNA: TGTGCCAGCAGTGGCGGTTTCCACACCTTC
CDR3 protein: CASSGGFHTF
J gene: TRBJ1-2
clone size: NA
V gene: TRBV9
D gene: NA

CDR3 DNA: TGCGCCAGCAGCCAAGTGGCGGGGCCCTCCTACGAGCAGTACTTC
CDR3 protein: CASSQVAGPSYEQYF
J gene: TRBJ2-7
clone size: NA
V gene: TRBV4-1
D gene: NA

CDR3 DNA: TGTGCCAGTAGTTGGGGCAGTGAAAAACTGTTTTTT
CDR3 protein: CASSWGSEKLFF
J gene: TRBJ1-4
clone size: once
V gene: TRBV19
D gene: NA

CDR3 DNA: TGTGCCAGCAGTTTAAACCCCGCCCTGGGACAGGGGTATGGCTACACCTTC
CDR3 protein: CASSLNPALGQGYGYTF
J gene: TRBJ1-2
clone size: NA
V gene: TRBV28
D gene: TRBD1

CDR3 DNA: TGTGCCAGCAGCGCGAACCCGGCCTGGCGGGAGAGGGAGACCCAGTACTTC
CDR3 protein: CASSANPAWRERETQYF
J gene: TRBJ2-5
clone size: NA
V gene: TRBV9
D gene: TRBD2

CDR3 DNA: TGTGCCATCAGCCCGGGAGTAGGGGAAAAACTGTTTTTT
CDR3 protein: CAISPGVGEKLFF
J gene: TRBJ1-4
clone size: NA
V gene: TRBV10-3
D gene: NA

CDR3 DNA: TGTGCCAGTAGTATCGTCAGGGGAAGGGGCACAGATACGCAGTATTTT
CDR3 protein: CASSIVRGRGTDTQYF
J gene: TRBJ2-3
clone size: NA
V gene: TRBV19
D gene: NA

CDR3 DNA: TGTGCCAGTAGTACAGGGGGCAACTATGGCTACACCTTC
CDR3 protein: CASSTGGNYGYTF
J gene: TRBJ1-2
clone size: NA
V gene: TRBV19
D gene: TRBD1

CDR3 DNA: TGTGCCAGCAGTTTACCCGGAGAGTTTAATGAAAAACTGTTTTTT
CDR3 protein: CASSLPGEFNEKLFF
J gene: TRBJ1-4
clone size: NA
V gene: TRBV28
D gene: NA

CDR3 DNA: TGTGCCAGCAGTCGGGGGGGCACTGAAGCTTTCTTT
CDR3 protein: CASSRGGTEAFF
J gene: TRBJ1-1
clone size: NA
V gene: TRBV7-9
D gene: NA

CDR3 DNA: TGTGCCAGCAAGAATTGGGCAGCAAATTCACCCCTCCACTTT
CDR3 protein: CASKNWAANSPLHF
J gene: TRBJ1-6
clone size: NA
V gene: TRBV28
D gene: NA

CDR3 DNA: TGTGCCAGTGGGACAGGGCCTAACTATGGCTACACCTTC
CDR3 protein: CASGTGPNYGYTF
J gene: TRBJ1-2
clone size: NA
V gene: TRBV28
D gene: TRBD1

CDR3 DNA: TGTGCCAGCAGTGTCCGGCGGCTGAGCTCCTACAATGAGCAGTTCTTC
CDR3 protein: CASSVRRLSSYNEQFF
J gene: TRBJ2-1
clone size: NA
V gene: TRBV2
D gene: NA

CDR3 DNA: TGTGCCAGCAGGCGCGGCCCCGAGACAGGCAATGGCTACACCTTC
CDR3 protein: CASRRGPETGNGYTF
J gene: TRBJ1-2
clone size: NA
V gene: TRBV6-5
D gene: NA

CDR3 DNA: TGTGCCAGCAGTTTTCTAGCGGGATATTCCTACGAGCAGTACTTC
CDR3 protein: CASSFLAGYSYEQYF
J gene: TRBJ2-7
clone size: NA
V gene: TRBV28
D gene: TRBD2

CDR3 DNA: TGCGCCAGCAGCGACAGGGGGCGAAGAGGTGGGAACACTGAAGCTTTCTTT
CDR3 protein: CASSDRGRRGGNTEAFF
J gene: TRBJ1-1
clone size: NA
V gene: TRBV4-3
D gene: TRBD1

CDR3 DNA: TGTGCCACCAGTGACCTCGGGACTAGCGGGGGGGCAGATACGCAGTATTTT
CDR3 protein: CATSDLGTSGGADTQYF
J gene: TRBJ2-3
clone size: NA
V gene: TRBV24-1
D gene: TRBD2

CDR3 DNA: TGTGCCAGCAGTTCCACCTACGAGCAGTACTTC
CDR3 protein: CASSSTYEQYF
J gene: TRBJ2-7
clone size: once
V gene: TRBV7-6
D gene: NA

CDR3 DNA: TGCGCCAGCAGCCCAGGCCTACAGGGGAGGCCCCTCCACTTT
CDR3 protein: CASSPGLQGRPLHF
J gene: TRBJ1-6
clone size: NA
V gene: TRBV4-3
D gene: TRBD1

CDR3 DNA: TGTGCCAGCAGTTCCGGGACTAGCTACGAGCAGTACTTC
CDR3 protein: CASSSGTSYEQYF
J gene: TRBJ2-7
clone size: NA
V gene: TRBV12-3/TRBV12-4
D gene: TRBD2

CDR3 DNA: TGTGCCAGCTCTTGGGGGGTGGCTGAAGCTTTCTTT
CDR3 protein: CASSWGVAEAFF
J gene: TRBJ1-1
clone size: NA
V gene: TRBV25-1
D gene: NA

CDR3 DNA: TGTGCCAGTAGTGCCAAGCCGCCCTATGGCTACACCTTC
CDR3 protein: CASSAKPPYGYTF
J gene: TRBJ1-2
clone size: NA
V gene: TRBV19
D gene: NA

CDR3 DNA: TGTGCCAGCAGCGTAGCCCCCTCCGGTGAGCAGTTCTTC
CDR3 protein: CASSVAPSGEQFF
J gene: TRBJ2-1
clone size: once
V gene: TRBV9
D gene: NA

CDR3 DNA: TGTGCCAGCAGCTCATTAGAGGCGGGAGGGTACGAGCAGTACTTC
CDR3 protein: CASSSLEAGGYEQYF
J gene: TRBJ2-7
clone size: once
V gene: TRBV5-4
D gene: TRBD2

CDR3 DNA: TGTGCCAGCAGGGGCAGGGCCTCCTACGAGCAGTACTTC
CDR3 protein: CASRGRASYEQYF
J gene: TRBJ2-7
clone size: NA
V gene: TRBV7-2
D gene: NA

CDR3 DNA: TGTGCCACCAGCAGAGATTTCGCAGGGGGCGATGAGCAGTTCTTC
CDR3 protein: CATSRDFAGGDEQFF
J gene: TRBJ2-1
clone size: NA
V gene: TRBV15
D gene: TRBD1

CDR3 DNA: TGTGCCAGCAGCCTGATGACTTGGCGGGGGGGCCTCGAGCAGTACTTC
CDR3 protein: CASSLMTWRGGLEQYF
J gene: TRBJ2-7
clone size: NA
V gene: TRBV11-3
D gene: TRBD2

CDR3 DNA: TGCGCCAGCGGATGGTCGTGGGGAGGGGAGACCCAGTACTTC
CDR3 protein: CASGWSWGGETQYF
J gene: TRBJ2-5
clone size: NA
V gene: TRBV5-1
D gene: TRBD2

CDR3 DNA: TGTGCCAGCAGCCCTGACAGCTACAATGAGCAGTTCTTC
CDR3 protein: CASSPDSYNEQFF
J gene: TRBJ2-1
clone size: NA
V gene: TRBV7-7
D gene: NA

CDR3 DNA: TGCGCCAGCAGCTTGGCGGGCCAGGGTTACGAGCAGTACTTC
CDR3 protein: CASSLAGQGYEQYF
J gene: TRBJ2-7
clone size: NA
V gene: TRBV5-1
D gene: NA

CDR3 DNA: TGTGCCAGCAGCTTAGACGGGAGGACCGGGGAGCTGTTTTTT
CDR3 protein: CASSLDGRTGELFF
J gene: TRBJ2-2
clone size: NA
V gene: TRBV7-3
D gene: TRBD2